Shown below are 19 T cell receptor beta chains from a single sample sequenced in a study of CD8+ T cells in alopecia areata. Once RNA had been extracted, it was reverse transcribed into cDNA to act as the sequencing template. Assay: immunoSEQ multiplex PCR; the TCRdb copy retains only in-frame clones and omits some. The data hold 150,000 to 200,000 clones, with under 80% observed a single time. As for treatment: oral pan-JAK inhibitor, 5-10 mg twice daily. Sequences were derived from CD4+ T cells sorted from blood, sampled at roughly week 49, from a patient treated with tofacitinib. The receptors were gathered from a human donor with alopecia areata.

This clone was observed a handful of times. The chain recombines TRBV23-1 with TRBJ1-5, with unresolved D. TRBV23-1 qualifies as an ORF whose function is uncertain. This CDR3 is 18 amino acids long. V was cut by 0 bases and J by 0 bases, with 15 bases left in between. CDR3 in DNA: TGCGCCAGCAGTCAATCGGGATTGCTTGACCATAGCAATCAGCCCCAGCATTTT. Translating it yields CASSQSGLLDHSNQPQHF.

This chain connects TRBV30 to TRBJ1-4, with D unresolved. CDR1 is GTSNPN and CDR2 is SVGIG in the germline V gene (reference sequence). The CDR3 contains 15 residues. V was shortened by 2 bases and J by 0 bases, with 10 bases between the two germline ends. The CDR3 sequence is CAWSIDRATNEKLFF. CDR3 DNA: TGTGCCTGGAGTATTGATAGGGCAACTAATGAAAAACTGTTTTTT.

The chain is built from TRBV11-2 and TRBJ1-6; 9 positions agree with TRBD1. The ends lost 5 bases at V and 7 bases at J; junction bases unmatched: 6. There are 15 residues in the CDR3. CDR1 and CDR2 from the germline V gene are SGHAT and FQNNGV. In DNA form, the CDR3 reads TGTGCCAGCAGCCCTGGGACAGGGTACAATTCACCCCTCCACTTT. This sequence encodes CASSPGTGYNSPLHF.

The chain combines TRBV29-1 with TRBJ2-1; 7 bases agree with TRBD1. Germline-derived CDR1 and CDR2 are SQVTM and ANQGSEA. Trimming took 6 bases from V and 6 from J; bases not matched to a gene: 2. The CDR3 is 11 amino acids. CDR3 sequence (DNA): TGCAGCGTCGGGACAGTCAATGAGCAGTTCTTC. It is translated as CSVGTVNEQFF.

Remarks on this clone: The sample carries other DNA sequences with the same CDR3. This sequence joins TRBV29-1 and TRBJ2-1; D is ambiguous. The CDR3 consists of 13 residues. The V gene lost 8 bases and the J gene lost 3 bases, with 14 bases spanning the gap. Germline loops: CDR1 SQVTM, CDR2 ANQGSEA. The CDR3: CSSGPRNYNEQFF. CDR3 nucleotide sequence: TGCAGCTCAGGACCCCGGAACTACAATGAGCAGTTCTTC.

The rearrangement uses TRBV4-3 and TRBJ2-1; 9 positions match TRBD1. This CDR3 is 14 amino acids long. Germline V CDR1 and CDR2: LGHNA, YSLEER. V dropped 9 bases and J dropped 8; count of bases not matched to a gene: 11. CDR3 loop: CASPQGANFDEQFF. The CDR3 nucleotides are TGCGCCAGTCCACAGGGGGCCAACTTCGATGAGCAGTTCTTC.

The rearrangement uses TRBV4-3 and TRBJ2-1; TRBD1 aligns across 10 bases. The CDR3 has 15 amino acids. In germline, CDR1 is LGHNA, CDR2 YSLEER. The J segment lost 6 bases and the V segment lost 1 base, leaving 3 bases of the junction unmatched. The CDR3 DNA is TGCGCCAGCAGCCAAGGACAGGGGGCACCCAATGAGCAGTTCTTC. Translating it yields CASSQGQGAPNEQFF.

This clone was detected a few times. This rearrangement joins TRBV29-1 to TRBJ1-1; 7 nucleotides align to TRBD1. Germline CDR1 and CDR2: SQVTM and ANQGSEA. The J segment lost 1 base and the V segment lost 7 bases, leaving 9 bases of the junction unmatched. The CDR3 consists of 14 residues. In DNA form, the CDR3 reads TGCAGCGGGAAATACCGGGACAGGAACACTGAAGCTTTCTTT. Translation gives CSGKYRDRNTEAFF.

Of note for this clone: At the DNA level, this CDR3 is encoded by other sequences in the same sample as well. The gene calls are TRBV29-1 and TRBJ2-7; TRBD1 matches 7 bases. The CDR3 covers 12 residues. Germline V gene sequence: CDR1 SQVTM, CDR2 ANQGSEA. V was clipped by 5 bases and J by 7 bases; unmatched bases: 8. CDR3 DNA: TGCAGCGTTCGGCAGGGGGTGAGGGAGCAGTACTTC. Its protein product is CSVRQGVREQYF.

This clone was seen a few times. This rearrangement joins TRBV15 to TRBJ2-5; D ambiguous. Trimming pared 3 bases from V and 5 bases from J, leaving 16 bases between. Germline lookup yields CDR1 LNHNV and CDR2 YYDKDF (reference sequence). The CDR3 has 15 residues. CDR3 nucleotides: TGTGCCACCAGCAGGGTCCCTAATAGGTTGGAGACCCAGTACTTC. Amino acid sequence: CATSRVPNRLETQYF.

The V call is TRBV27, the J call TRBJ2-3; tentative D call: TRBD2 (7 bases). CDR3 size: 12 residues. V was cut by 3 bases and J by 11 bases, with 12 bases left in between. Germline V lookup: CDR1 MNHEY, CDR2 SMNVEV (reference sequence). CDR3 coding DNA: TGTGCCAGCAGTTTCGGAGGGGGGGGGCAGTATTTT. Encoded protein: CASSFGGGGQYF.

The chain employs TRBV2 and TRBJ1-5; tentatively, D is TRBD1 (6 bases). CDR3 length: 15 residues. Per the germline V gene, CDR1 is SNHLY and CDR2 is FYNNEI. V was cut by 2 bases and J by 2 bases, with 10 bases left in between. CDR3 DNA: TGTGCCAGCAGTGAACGGAGGGGGGGCAATCAGCCCCAGCATTTT. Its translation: CASSERRGGNQPQHF.

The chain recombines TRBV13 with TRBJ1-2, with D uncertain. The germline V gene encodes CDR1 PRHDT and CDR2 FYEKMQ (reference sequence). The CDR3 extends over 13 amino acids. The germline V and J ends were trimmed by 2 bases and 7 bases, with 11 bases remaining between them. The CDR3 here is CASSLLSSGGYTF. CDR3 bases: TGTGCCAGCAGCTTACTGTCCTCTGGTGGCTACACCTTC.

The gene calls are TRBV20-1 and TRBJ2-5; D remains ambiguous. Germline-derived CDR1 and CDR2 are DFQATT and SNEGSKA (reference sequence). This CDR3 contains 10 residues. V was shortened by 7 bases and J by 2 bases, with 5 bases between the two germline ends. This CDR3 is CSGYQETQYF. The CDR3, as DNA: TGCAGTGGATATCAAGAGACCCAGTACTTC.

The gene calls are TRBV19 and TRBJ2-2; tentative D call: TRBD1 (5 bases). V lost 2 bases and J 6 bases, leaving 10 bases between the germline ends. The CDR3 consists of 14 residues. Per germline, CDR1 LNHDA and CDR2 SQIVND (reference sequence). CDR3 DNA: TGTGCCAGTAGTATACGGCAGGGCTCCGGGGAGCTGTTTTTT. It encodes CASSIRQGSGELFF.

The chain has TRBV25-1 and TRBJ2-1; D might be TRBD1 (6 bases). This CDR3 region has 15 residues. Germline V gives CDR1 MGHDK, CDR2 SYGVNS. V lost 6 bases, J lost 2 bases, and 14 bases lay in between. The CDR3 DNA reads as TGTGCCAGCAGCGAAACAGGGTCCACCTACAATGAGCAGTTCTTC. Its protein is CASSETGSTYNEQFF.

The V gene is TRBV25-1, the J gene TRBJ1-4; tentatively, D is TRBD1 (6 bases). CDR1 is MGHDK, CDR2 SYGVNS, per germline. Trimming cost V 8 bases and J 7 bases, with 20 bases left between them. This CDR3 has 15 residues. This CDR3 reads CASSGSGTHPEKLFF. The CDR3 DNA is TGTGCCAGCTCGGGGTCCGGGACACACCCTGAAAAACTGTTTTTT.

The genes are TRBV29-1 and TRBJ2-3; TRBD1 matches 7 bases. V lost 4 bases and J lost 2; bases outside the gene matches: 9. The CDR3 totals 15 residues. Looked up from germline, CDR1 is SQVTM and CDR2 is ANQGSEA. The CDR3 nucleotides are TGCAGCGTTGCCCAGCGCAGGGGGACCACAGATACGCAGTATTTT. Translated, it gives CSVAQRRGTTDTQYF.

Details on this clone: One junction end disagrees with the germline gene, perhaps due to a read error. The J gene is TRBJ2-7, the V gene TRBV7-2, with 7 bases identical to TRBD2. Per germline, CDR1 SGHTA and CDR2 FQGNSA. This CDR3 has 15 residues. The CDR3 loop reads CASTLTGGGVYEQYF. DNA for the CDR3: TGTGCCAGCACCTTAACCGGTGGGGGGGTCTACGAGCAGTACTTC.